The source of this T cell receptor (beta chain) is a study of control samples from healthy donors and cancer patients. The method was immunoSEQ multiplex PCR; TCRdb's version includes in-frame clones alone and lacks a portion of them. The listing contains some 190,000 clones. The CDR3 spans 13 residues. Germline V CDR1 and CDR2: SGHTA, FQGNSA. J was trimmed by 7 bases and V by 5 bases; bases with no gene match: 6. This clonotype was sampled from a woman in her twenties or thirties in good health. This chain uses TRBV7-2 with TRBJ1-2, with TRBD1 matching over 8 bases. The sample was blood. The CDR3 protein is CASSGQGVGGYTF. DNA of the CDR3: TGTGCCAGCAGCGGACAGGGTGTTGGTGGCTACACCTTC.